What follows is one T cell receptor (beta chain) and its context. The data stem from a study of sequential checkpoint blockade in melanoma. Study information: Arm A got nivolumab then ipilimumab; arm B the reverse, 1:1.

The sample's treatment: randomized to nivolumab then ipilimumab (arm A) or the reverse (arm B). DNA-damaging chemotherapy had not been given to any patient beforehand. From thawed PBMCs, live CD3+CD8+ cells negative for CD19 and CD56 were sorted. The V end lost 4 bases, the J end lost 11 bases, and 23 bases lay between the germline ends. CDR1 SQVTM and CDR2 ANQGSEA come from the germline V gene. CDR3 length: 14 amino acids. Some clones are missing from TCRdb's copy, which holds only in-frame ones; the method was immunoSEQ multiplex PCR. Among around 13,000 clones, about three quarters were seen once, and the ten largest hold about 57%.

The clonotype was recovered from a human donor with melanoma. Source: CD8+ T cells sorted from blood (inferred from file names), taken from a patient given nivolumab and ipilimumab in sequence. The chain uses TRBV29-1 and TRBJ1-1, with a weak D call TRBD1 (5 bases). CDR3 sequence: CSVVTGTGVGLAFF. The CDR3 DNA follows: TGCAGCGTTGTAACCGGGACTGGGGTCGGATTGGCTTTCTTT.